The 18 T cell receptor beta chains below come from one sample, sequenced in a study of cytomegalovirus exposure and HLA in healthy donors. The PCR used 60 Vbeta and 13 Jbeta primers. The table came from immunoSEQ multiplex PCR; TCRdb's copy has only in-frame clones and leaves some out. The data contain around 150,000 clones, over 60% of them seen just once; the ten biggest clones take up 2.5% to 3.5%. The sequenced sample consisted of PBMCs. The receptors were gathered from a man aged 40-49 years in good health and CMV-seronegative.

The V and J genes are TRBV19 and TRBJ1-2, with D possibly being TRBD1 (5 bases). The ends were cut back, 4 bases at V and 8 bases at J, with 11 bases in the middle. The CDR3 runs to 12 residues. CDR1 is LNHDA, CDR2 SQIVND, per germline (reference sequence). The CDR3, as DNA: TGTGCCAGTAGTAAAAGGGGCGGCGGCTACACCTTC. Protein product: CASSKRGGGYTF.

The J gene is TRBJ1-5, the V gene TRBV6-6; 7 bases fit TRBD1. CDR1 is MNHNY and CDR2 is SVGAGI in the germline V gene (reference sequence). This CDR3 has 14 residues. J lost 5 bases, V lost 7 bases, and 8 bases had no gene match. CDR3 in DNA: TGTGCCAGCAATCCGACAGGGCAGCATCAGCCCCAGCATTTT. Translated: CASNPTGQHQPQHF.

This sequence joins TRBV4-1 and TRBJ1-6; no clear D gene. Trimming removed 0 bases at V and 0 bases at J, with 15 bases between. Per germline, CDR1 MGHRA and CDR2 YSYEKL. The CDR3 is 19 amino acids. The CDR3 here is CASSQEKNGASSYNSPLHF. CDR3 in DNA: TGCGCCAGCAGCCAAGAAAAAAACGGAGCGAGCTCCTATAATTCACCCCTCCACTTT.

The chain is built from TRBV28 and TRBJ1-4; 7 bases match TRBD1. Germline lookup yields CDR1 MDHEN and CDR2 SYDVKM. The CDR3 spans 16 residues. J lost 2 bases, V lost 6 bases, and 9 bases had no gene match. The chain's CDR3 is CASSHRATGTNEKLFF. DNA for the CDR3: TGTGCCAGCAGCCACCGTGCGACAGGGACTAATGAAAAACTGTTTTTT.

This clone was seen only a few times. This rearrangement joins TRBV14 to TRBJ2-2; 10 bases map to TRBD2. CDR1 and CDR2 (germline): SGHDN, FVKESK. The CDR3 is made up of 16 amino acids. V was pared by 2 bases and J by 4 bases, with 4 bases of the junction left unmatched. CDR3 DNA: TGTGCCAGCAGCCAACCGGGACTAGCGATCACCGGGGAGCTGTTTTTT. As protein: CASSQPGLAITGELFF.

This clone has a handful of counts. The DNA for the CDR3 is TGTGCCAGCAGAGAGCGGAGCTCTGGAAACACCATATATTTT. Translating gives CASRERSSGNTIYF. V usage is TRBV6-5 and J usage is TRBJ1-3, with D unclear. V dropped 6 bases and J dropped 0 bases, with 9 bases sitting between them. This CDR3 comprises 14 residues. Germline V gives CDR1 MNHEY, CDR2 SVGAGI.

This chain joins TRBV6-5 and TRBJ1-2; unclear D gene. Germline CDR1 and CDR2: MNHEY and SVGAGI. CDR3 length equals 15 residues. V gave up 6 bases and J gave up 4 bases, with 18 bases separating them. In DNA, the CDR3 is TGTGCCAGCAGGCCACATCCTCACGATCCCTATGGCTACACCTTC. Protein sequence: CASRPHPHDPYGYTF.

The chain links TRBV7-9 to TRBJ2-7, with D possibly TRBD2 on 6 matching bases. The CDR3 covers 16 residues. Trimming removed 0 bases at V and 2 bases at J, with 14 bases between. In germline, CDR1 is SEHNR, CDR2 FQNEAQ (reference sequence). CDR3 sequence: CASSLAAWGETYEQYF. The CDR3 coding sequence is TGTGCCAGCAGCTTAGCCGCGTGGGGGGAGACCTACGAGCAGTACTTC.

In the case of this clone: The junction departs from the called germline gene at one end, perhaps through a read error. This sequence joins TRBV4-3 and TRBJ1-2; 9 bases are shared with TRBD1. The CDR3 consists of 16 residues. Germline V gene lookup returns CDR1 LGHNA and CDR2 YSLEER. DNA for the CDR3: TGCGCCAGCAGCCAGGAAACAGGGGGCGCTAATTATGGCTACACCTTC. The encoded protein is CASSQETGGANYGYTF.

The chain carries TRBV4-2 and TRBJ1-1; D call uncertain. Trimming took 4 bases from V and 4 from J, leaving 10 bases between them. In germline, CDR1 is LGHNA, CDR2 YNFKEQ. This CDR3 is built from 13 residues. The CDR3 nucleotides are TGTGCCAGCAGCCCGGGAGTTCTCACTGAAGCTTTCTTT. Residues: CASSPGVLTEAFF.

The chain uses TRBV5-1 and TRBJ2-3, with no clear D. The CDR3 consists of 15 residues. The V gene lost 0 bases and the J gene lost 0 bases, with 8 bases spanning the gap. Germline V gene lookup returns CDR1 SGHRS and CDR2 YFSETQ. DNA for the CDR3: TGCGCCAGCAGCTTGGCTACCACTAGCACAGATACGCAGTATTTT. This encodes CASSLATTSTDTQYF.

The chain has TRBV4-3 and TRBJ1-6; 7 bases are shared with TRBD1. The V gene end was trimmed by 0 bases and the J gene end by 6 bases; junction bases not matched to a gene: 2. This CDR3 contains 15 residues. From germline, CDR1 is LGHNA and CDR2 YSLEER. The CDR3 loop is CASSQEYRGNSPLHF. In DNA form, the CDR3 reads TGCGCCAGCAGCCAAGAGTACAGGGGTAATTCACCCCTCCACTTT.

The rearrangement links TRBV30 to TRBJ2-5; TRBD2 matches at 10 bases. The CDR3 totals 14 residues. J lost 2 bases, V lost 5 bases, and 5 bases had no gene match. Per germline, CDR1 GTSNPN and CDR2 SVGIG (reference sequence). DNA for the CDR3: TGTGCCTGGCTAGCGGGGGTACGACAAGAGACCCAGTACTTC. This translates into CAWLAGVRQETQYF. The variable domain in full, with the rest retrieved from reference TRBV30 and TRBJ2-5, is SQTIHQWPATLVQPVGSPLSLECTVEGTSNPNLYWYRQAAGRGLQLLFYSVGIGQISSEVPQNLSASRPQDRQFILSSKKLLLSDSGFYLCAWLAGVRQETQYFGPGTRLLVL.

The chain has TRBV5-1 and TRBJ1-2; no clear D. The CDR3 has 14 residues. V shed 2 bases and J shed 5 bases, with 13 bases lying between them. The germline V gene has CDR1 SGHRS and CDR2 YFSETQ. The CDR3 coding sequence is TGCGCCAGCAGCTTCGAGCCCTCCGGGTATGGCTACACCTTC. This gives the protein CASSFEPSGYGYTF.

V is TRBV4-3 and J is TRBJ2-5, with a weak D call TRBD1 (6 bases). Germline assignment: CDR1 LGHNA and CDR2 YSLEER. There are 16 residues in the CDR3. With 1 base removed from V and 5 bases from J, the gap between germline ends came to 17 bases. The DNA for the CDR3 is TGCGCCAGCAGCCAAGGCTCTATAGGGGGTGGCGAGACCCAGTACTTC. Encoded protein: CASSQGSIGGGETQYF.

V and J are TRBV2 and TRBJ2-5, with unresolved D. CDR1 is SNHLY and CDR2 is FYNNEI in the germline V gene. The CDR3 has 11 residues. V lost 7 bases to trimming and J lost 0 bases, with 3 bases between them. CDR3 bases: TGTGCCAGCAACTACCAAGAGACCCAGTACTTC. Translating gives CASNYQETQYF.

The gene calls are TRBV4-1 and TRBJ2-3, with 9 bases that match TRBD1. Per germline, CDR1 MGHRA and CDR2 YSYEKL. This CDR3 has 17 amino acids. Losses at the gene ends were 3 bases for V and 2 bases for J; bases not matched to a gene: 9. The CDR3: CASSQTQGANPTDTQYF. Written as DNA, the CDR3 is TGCGCCAGCAGCCAGACACAGGGGGCGAACCCCACAGATACGCAGTATTTT.

Comments on this clone: This specimen includes other DNA sequences encoding the same CDR3. The V gene is TRBV2, the J gene TRBJ1-1, with D perhaps TRBD1 (5 bases). The CDR3 is 13 residues long. Germline V gene data show CDR1 as SNHLY and CDR2 as FYNNEI. V was cut by 2 bases and J by 1 base, with 5 bases left in between. Here the CDR3 reads CASSEQGNTEAFF. The CDR3 DNA follows: TGTGCCAGCAGTGAACAGGGGAACACTGAAGCTTTCTTT. The full variable domain, in which reference TRBV2 and TRBJ1-1 provide the parts outside the CDR3, is EPEVTQTPSHQVTQMGQEVILRCVPISNHLYFYWYRQILGQKVEFLVSFYNNEISEKSEIFDDQFSVERPDGSNFTLKIRSTKLEDSAMYFCASSEQGNTEAFFGQGTRLTVV.